These 18 T cell receptor beta chains came from one sample sequenced in a study of shared clonotypes between healthy human individuals. The repertoire was sequenced with immunoSEQ multiplex PCR; TCRdb's copy has only in-frame clones and lacks some. Of over 2 million clones in the sample, over 85% were seen once. Cells designated naive CD8 were CD45RO-negative and were positively selected for CCR7, with terminally differentiated effector memory CD45RA+ cells excluded. Sequences were obtained from naive CD8+ T cells sorted from blood. The receptors shown here come from a man in his late teens or twenties in good health.

This clone has more than one count but fewer than ten. Other DNA sequences in the same sample also yield this CDR3. This chain links TRBV6-6 with TRBJ1-3; D unresolved. V was shortened by 6 bases and J by 4 bases, with 4 bases between the two germline ends. The CDR3 contains 11 residues. The germline V gene has CDR1 MNHNY and CDR2 SVGAGI (reference sequence). DNA of the CDR3: TGTGCCAGCAGCTACGGAAACACCATATATTTT. It codes for CASSYGNTIYF.

The chain uses TRBV14 and TRBJ2-7; 9 nucleotides agree with TRBD1. Per germline, CDR1 SGHDN and CDR2 FVKESK. Trimming cost V 6 bases and J 4 bases; bases outside gene matches: 7. CDR3 size: 14 residues. The chain's CDR3 is CASSRQGDQYEQYF. DNA of the CDR3: TGTGCCAGCAGTCGACAGGGGGACCAATACGAGCAGTACTTC.

This chain joins TRBV14 and TRBJ2-7; 10 bases fit TRBD1. The V gene end was trimmed by 8 bases and the J gene end by 5 bases; junction bases not matched to a gene: 12. CDR1 and CDR2 from the germline V gene are SGHDN and FVKESK. The CDR3 spans 15 residues. CDR3: CASHGTGEGGNEQYF. CDR3 coding DNA: TGTGCCAGCCACGGGACAGGGGAAGGGGGAAACGAGCAGTACTTC. The whole variable domain, filled in from reference TRBV14 and TRBJ2-7, reads EAGVTQFPSHSVIEKGQTVTLRCDPISGHDNLYWYRRVMGKEIKFLLHFVKESKQDESGMPNNRFLAERTGGTYSTLKVQPAELEDSGVYFCASHGTGEGGNEQYFGPGTRLTVT.

The V and J genes are TRBV4-3 and TRBJ2-3; 9 nucleotides agree with TRBD2. Trimming cost V 6 bases and J 2 bases; bases outside gene matches: 9. The CDR3 covers 16 residues. Germline V gene data show CDR1 as LGHNA and CDR2 as YSLEER. In DNA, the CDR3 is TGCGCCAGCAGTCCCAACCTAGCGGGAACCACAGATACGCAGTATTTT. Translating it yields CASSPNLAGTTDTQYF.

The chain uses TRBV2 and TRBJ2-2, with TRBD1 as a possible D gene (5 bases). Trimming left V 4 bases short and J 6 bases short, with 15 bases between. Germline V CDR1 and CDR2: SNHLY, FYNNEI. The CDR3 consists of 15 residues. The CDR3 reads CASSGVTGEAGELFF. CDR3 nucleotides: TGTGCCAGCAGTGGTGTTACAGGAGAGGCCGGGGAGCTGTTTTTT.

The gene calls are TRBV10-3 and TRBJ2-3, with D uncertain. Deletions cut 6 bases from V and 4 bases from J, with 14 bases between. The CDR3 consists of 14 residues. The germline V gene has CDR1 ENHRY and CDR2 SYGVKD. The CDR3 region has the DNA TGTGCCATCAGCTCGAAAGTTCAACCAGATACGCAGTATTTT. This codes for CAISSKVQPDTQYF.

J is TRBJ2-7 and V is TRBV11-2; D is perhaps TRBD2 (5 bases). This CDR3 is 14 amino acids long. Germline lookup yields CDR1 SGHAT and CDR2 FQNNGV. V lost 3 bases, J lost 6 bases, and 15 bases lay in between. The CDR3 DNA reads as TGTGCCAGCAGCTTGGGTGGGCCTGGGAGCGAGCAGTACTTC. Translation: CASSLGGPGSEQYF.

The V call is TRBV6-7, the J call TRBJ1-1, with D maybe TRBD1 (6 bases). TRBV6-7 is treated as an ORF (open reading frame) with a function not yet certain. V shed 2 bases and J shed 2 bases, with 12 bases lying between them. The CDR3 is 15 residues long. The CDR3 DNA is TGTGCCAGCAGTTACCCCGTGGGGGCCAACACTGAAGCTTTCTTT. This translates into CASSYPVGANTEAFF.

The chain combines TRBV4-3 with TRBJ2-7; perhaps TRBD1 as D (6 bases). CDR1 is LGHNA, CDR2 YSLEER, per germline. The V and J ends lost 0 bases and 0 bases respectively, with 9 bases between them. This CDR3 spans 15 amino acids. CDR3 DNA sequence: TGCGCCAGCAGCCAAGACGACAGGACCTCCTACGAGCAGTACTTC. Residues: CASSQDDRTSYEQYF.

V is TRBV4-1 and J is TRBJ2-7; a possible D gene is TRBD2 (7 bases). Germline assignment: CDR1 MGHRA and CDR2 YSYEKL. The CDR3 totals 16 residues. V lost 0 bases to trimming and J lost 2 bases, with 14 bases between them. The CDR3 region is CASSQEFAGAAYEQYF. The CDR3, as DNA: TGCGCCAGCAGCCAAGAATTCGCGGGGGCAGCCTACGAGCAGTACTTC.

This sequence joins TRBV9 and TRBJ1-2; the D gene is possibly TRBD1 (5 bases). This CDR3 is built from 11 residues. Trimming cost V 10 bases and J 8 bases, with 15 bases left between them. Germline CDR1 and CDR2: SGDLS and YYNGEE. The CDR3 loop reads CASGGETGYTF. CDR3 bases: TGTGCCTCTGGGGGGGAAACCGGCTACACCTTC.

The chain combines TRBV28 with TRBJ2-5; TRBD1 agrees at 8 bases. The ends lost 2 bases at V and 5 bases at J; junction bases unmatched: 4. In germline, CDR1 is MDHEN, CDR2 SYDVKM. CDR3 length equals 14 residues. The CDR3 loop reads CASSLEDRGETQYF. The CDR3 DNA follows: TGTGCCAGCAGTTTAGAAGACAGGGGTGAGACCCAGTACTTC.

This clone was detected once. The genes are TRBV5-6 and TRBJ2-7; 9 bases fit TRBD2. Germline trimming cut 2 bases from V and 5 bases from J; bases unmatched to any gene: 8. Germline V lookup: CDR1 SGHDT, CDR2 YYEEEE. The CDR3 is 15 amino acids. CDR3 amino acids: CASSLTWTSAHEQYF. The DNA for the CDR3 is TGTGCCAGCAGCTTAACCTGGACTAGCGCTCACGAGCAGTACTTC.

A word on this clone: Sequence at one end of the junction differs from germline and may be a read error. The chain joins TRBV5-8 to TRBJ2-1, with TRBD1 identical over 8 bases. The CDR3 spans 15 residues. Per germline, CDR1 SGHTS and CDR2 YDEGEE. The DNA for the CDR3 is TGTGCCAGCAACTTGCGACAGGGGCACTACAATGAGCAGTTCTTC. Protein: CASNLRQGHYNEQFF.

The J gene is TRBJ2-2, the V gene TRBV2, with a tentative D call TRBD1 (5 bases). Germline assignment: CDR1 SNHLY and CDR2 FYNNEI. This CDR3 region has 13 residues. The germline V and J ends were trimmed by 7 bases and 5 bases, with 11 bases remaining between them. The CDR3 region is CASISRVTGELFF. The CDR3 coding sequence is TGTGCCAGCATTTCCAGGGTGACCGGGGAGCTGTTTTTT.

The chain uses TRBV13 and TRBJ1-3; TRBD1 might be the D (5 bases). With 3 bases removed from V and 0 bases from J, the gap between germline ends came to 15 bases. This CDR3 has 17 residues. Germline-derived CDR1 and CDR2 are PRHDT and FYEKMQ (reference sequence). The CDR3: CASSFQPGTVSGNTIYF. Written as DNA, the CDR3 is TGTGCCAGCAGCTTTCAACCCGGGACCGTCTCTGGAAACACCATATATTTT.

The rearrangement joins TRBV27 to TRBJ2-2; TRBD2 matches 8 bases. The CDR3 runs to 17 residues. CDR1 is MNHEY and CDR2 is SMNVEV in the germline V gene (reference sequence). Trimming at V came to 4 bases and at J to 2 bases, leaving 9 bases not matched to a gene. For the CDR3, the DNA is TGTGCCAGCAGTTCCGAGGCGACTAGCGTAAACACCGGGGAGCTGTTTTTT. Translated, it gives CASSSEATSVNTGELFF.

The chain is built from TRBV2 and TRBJ2-3; TRBD1 is a possible D gene (5 bases). The CDR3 consists of 14 residues. Trimming stripped 7 bases from V and 1 base from J, with 12 bases between. The germline V gene has CDR1 SNHLY and CDR2 FYNNEI. In DNA, the CDR3 is TGTGCCAGCACTCTGACAGACCGCACAGATACGCAGTATTTT. This encodes CASTLTDRTDTQYF.